The 25 T cell receptor beta chains below come from one sample, sequenced in a study of beta chain features in type 1 diabetes. Of the isolated RNA, all was reverse transcribed, and so the sequenced material was expressed TCRB transcripts. Method: immunoSEQ multiplex PCR; TCRdb's copy keeps in-frame clones and lacks some. This table has hundreds of thousands of clones, around 15% appearing once. The sequenced material came from central memory CD4+ T cells from blood. These receptors were collected from a man aged 25-45 years in good health.

J is TRBJ2-2 and V is TRBV19, with D maybe TRBD1 (5 bases). The germline V and J ends were trimmed by 3 bases and 6 bases, with 11 bases remaining between them. This CDR3 region has 14 residues. CDR1 is LNHDA, CDR2 SQIVND, per germline (reference sequence). In DNA, the CDR3 is TGTGCCAGTAGTATGTCCCCCAGGGCCGGGGAGCTGTTTTTT. As protein: CASSMSPRAGELFF.

This chain uses TRBV4-3 with TRBJ2-1, with D perhaps matching TRBD2 (6 bases). Trimming took off 0 bases at V and 7 bases at J, with 10 bases between the two ends. The CDR3 is 14 amino acids. Germline CDR1 is LGHNA and CDR2 is YSLEER. As DNA, the CDR3 is TGCGCCAGCAGCCAAGACGAGGGGAGGAATGAGCAGTTCTTC. It is translated as CASSQDEGRNEQFF.

The chain is built from TRBV19 and TRBJ2-5, with D hard to call. This CDR3 is built from 11 residues. Per the germline V gene, CDR1 is LNHDA and CDR2 is SQIVND (reference sequence). Between the trimmed V and J ends, which lost 7 bases and 3 bases, there was a span of 6 bases. CDR3 DNA: TGTGCCAGTAACCTGGAAGAGACCCAGTACTTC. It codes for CASNLEETQYF. The full variable domain, rest sourced from reference TRBV19 and TRBJ2-5, is DGGITQSPKYLFRKEGQNVTLSCEQNLNHDAMYWYRQDPGQGLRLIYYSQIVNDFQKGDIAEGYSVSREKKESFPLTVTSAQKNPTAFYLCASNLEETQYFGPGTRLLVL.

The J gene is TRBJ2-7, the V gene TRBV6-5, with TRBD1 as a possible D gene (6 bases). The V and J ends lost 6 bases and 0 bases respectively, with 15 bases between them. This CDR3 comprises 15 residues. Germline loops: CDR1 MNHEY, CDR2 SVGAGI. CDR3 amino acids: CASSQPRGSSYEQYV. The DNA for the CDR3 is TGTGCCAGCAGCCAACCCAGGGGAAGCTCCTACGAGCAGTACGTC.

There are many counts of this clone. The chain couples TRBV19 to TRBJ1-4; unclear D gene. Deletions cut 5 bases from V and 15 bases from J, with 13 bases between. CDR1 LNHDA and CDR2 SQIVND come from the germline V gene (reference sequence). This CDR3 has 11 residues. The DNA of the CDR3 is TGTGCCAGTAGTGAAAGGGCCTTTTTGTTTTTT. It encodes CASSERAFLFF.

This clone was counted a few times. The chain recombines TRBV11-2 with TRBJ2-1; D is ambiguous. The CDR3 has 16 amino acids. From germline, CDR1 is SGHAT and CDR2 FQNNGV. V dropped 0 bases and J dropped 0 bases, with 9 bases sitting between them. The DNA for the CDR3 is TGTGCCAGCAGCTTAGAGGCCCGCGGCTCCTACAATGAGCAGTTCTTC. It codes for CASSLEARGSYNEQFF.

Only a few counts were recorded for this clone. The gene calls are TRBV5-4 and TRBJ1-2; TRBD1 matches 9 bases. V lost 4 bases and J lost 8; bases outside the gene matches: 12. CDR3 length: 15 amino acids. Germline-derived CDR1 and CDR2 are SGHNT and YYREEE (reference sequence). The CDR3 DNA follows: TGTGCCAGCAGCCAAGATCTCGGGACAGGGTTCGGCTACACCTTC. Amino acids: CASSQDLGTGFGYTF.

V and J are TRBV10-3 and TRBJ2-5; D is perhaps TRBD1 (5 bases). Between the trimmed V and J ends, which lost 3 bases and 4 bases, there was a span of 18 bases. Germline lookup yields CDR1 ENHRY and CDR2 SYGVKD. This CDR3 has 16 amino acids. The CDR3 nucleotides are TGTGCCATCAGTGATCGTCGGCAGGGCTTCGGAGAGACCCAGTACTTC. As protein: CAISDRRQGFGETQYF.

This clone came up a few times. The gene calls are TRBV19 and TRBJ1-6; a possible D gene is TRBD1 (5 bases). The V and J ends lost 6 bases and 9 bases respectively, with 21 bases between them. CDR3 length: 16 amino acids. Germline lookup yields CDR1 LNHDA and CDR2 SQIVND (reference sequence). CDR3 sequence (DNA): TGTGCCAGTAGATCCGGGAGCGGGAGGGGAATTTCACCCCTCCACTTT. Protein: CASRSGSGRGISPLHF.

The chain recombines TRBV9 with TRBJ2-1, with TRBD2 identical over 11 bases. This CDR3 region has 16 residues. The V gene's germline CDR1 is SGDLS and CDR2 YYNGEE. V trimming: 0 bases; J trimming: 7 bases; junction bases outside the gene matches: 6. CDR3 protein: CASSVGPSGRFNEQFF. CDR3 sequence (DNA): TGTGCCAGCAGCGTAGGTCCTAGCGGGAGGTTTAATGAGCAGTTCTTC. Full variable domain (remainder filled in from reference TRBV9 and TRBJ2-1): DSGVTQTPKHLITATGQRVTLRCSPRSGDLSVYWYQQSLDQGLQFLIQYYNGEERAKGNILERFSAQQFPDLHSELNLSSLELGDSALYFCASSVGPSGRFNEQFFGPGTRLTVL.

J is TRBJ1-1 and V is TRBV10-3; maybe TRBD1 (6 bases). The germline V gene has CDR1 ENHRY and CDR2 SYGVKD. V lost 5 bases and J lost 1, with 11 bases in between. The CDR3 extends over 14 amino acids. CDR3: CAISYSGENTEAFF. The CDR3 DNA reads TGTGCCATCAGTTATTCAGGGGAGAACACTGAAGCTTTCTTT.

This clone came up a few times. The rearrangement joins TRBV7-6 to TRBJ2-1; no firm D call. Trimming left V 5 bases short and J 4 bases short, with 12 bases between. The CDR3 contains 14 residues. Germline-derived CDR1 and CDR2 are SGHVS and FNYEAQ. CDR3: CASSPNPRYNEQFF. CDR3 DNA: TGTGCCAGCAGCCCCAACCCGAGGTACAATGAGCAGTTCTTC.

The V call is TRBV4-2, the J call TRBJ1-4; D is perhaps TRBD1 (5 bases). The CDR3 has 15 amino acids. V lost 4 bases and J 0 bases, leaving 9 bases between the germline ends. Per germline, CDR1 LGHNA and CDR2 YNFKEQ. For the CDR3, the DNA is TGTGCCAGCAGCCGGGACCGCTCAACTAATGAAAAACTGTTTTTT. Translating gives CASSRDRSTNEKLFF.

Concerning this clone itself: This sample includes further DNA sequences coding for the same CDR3. The chain recombines TRBV6-1 with TRBJ1-5; possible D gene TRBD1, 5 bases. V lost 3 bases and J 6 bases, leaving 12 bases between the germline ends. Germline loops: CDR1 MNHNS, CDR2 SASEGT. The CDR3 has 14 residues. The CDR3 reads CASSEGRGGQPQHF. The CDR3 DNA follows: TGTGCCAGCAGTGAGGGAAGGGGCGGTCAGCCCCAGCATTTT.

The rearrangement uses TRBV5-1 and TRBJ2-1; 8 nucleotides align to TRBD2. Germline V CDR1 and CDR2: SGHRS, YFSETQ. V shed 0 bases and J 8 bases; nucleotides not matched to a gene: 10. This CDR3 comprises 16 residues. In DNA, the CDR3 is TGCGCCAGCAGCTTGGCGCCAGCGGGAGATGCGGATGAGCAGTTCTTC. It encodes CASSLAPAGDADEQFF.

This clone was seen a few times. The chain links TRBV27 to TRBJ1-3, with D hard to call. The CDR3 loop spans 15 amino acids. CDR1 and CDR2 (germline): MNHEY, SMNVEV (reference sequence). V was clipped by 2 bases and J by 0 bases, with 8 bases between them. Here the CDR3 DNA reads TGTGCCAGCAGTTTAAGCCTTCGCTCTGGAAACACCATATATTTT. It codes for CASSLSLRSGNTIYF.

This clone was seen ten or more times. The V gene is TRBV29-1, the J gene TRBJ2-1; 7 bases line up with TRBD1. In germline, CDR1 is SQVTM, CDR2 ANQGSEA. The CDR3 has 11 amino acids. V gave up 8 bases and J gave up 14 bases; unmatched junction bases: 12. The CDR3 DNA follows: TGCAGCTCTCGGCAGGGGGTGGGGAAGTTCTTC. It codes for CSSRQGVGKFF.

The chain employs TRBV30 and TRBJ2-3; 8 bases align to TRBD2. The V and J ends lost 0 bases and 1 base, in that order; junction bases with no gene match: 9. The CDR3 extends over 17 amino acids. Germline CDR1 GTSNPN, CDR2 SVGIG (reference sequence). The CDR3 protein is CAWSVQTGGPRTDTQYF. The CDR3 nucleotides read TGTGCCTGGAGTGTACAAACGGGAGGGCCCCGCACAGATACGCAGTATTTT.

This clone was counted ten times or more. The chain links TRBV11-2 to TRBJ2-3; no clear D gene. This CDR3 spans 12 amino acids. V was shortened by 2 bases and J by 1 base, with 1 base between the two germline ends. Germline CDR1 and CDR2: SGHAT and FQNNGV. The CDR3 DNA reads as TGTGCCAGCAGCTTACGCACAGATACGCAGTATTTT. It yields the protein CASSLRTDTQYF.

V gene TRBV5-4 combines with J gene TRBJ2-3; TRBD1 aligns across 8 bases. The CDR3 runs 15 residues. CDR1 and CDR2 from the germline V gene are SGHNT and YYREEE (reference sequence). Germline trimming cut 7 bases from V and 4 bases from J; bases unmatched to any gene: 11. The CDR3 region is CASGGKLQGADTQYF. The CDR3 bases are TGTGCCAGCGGCGGAAAGTTACAGGGGGCAGATACGCAGTATTTT.

The chain carries TRBV6-6 and TRBJ2-4; D is ambiguous. CDR1 is MNHNY, CDR2 SVGAGI, per germline (reference sequence). V was shortened by 7 bases and J by 7 bases, with 11 bases between the two germline ends. The CDR3 runs 12 residues. CDR3 sequence (DNA): TGTGCCAGCAATGCGAGATTGAACATTCAGTACTTC. This gives the protein CASNARLNIQYF.

This clone was counted only a few times. The germline gene is not matched at one end of the junction; a read error may be the cause. The J gene is TRBJ2-1, the V gene TRBV5-4; TRBD2 matches 7 bases. This CDR3 has 18 residues. Germline V CDR1 and CDR2: SGHNT, YYREEE (reference sequence). The CDR3 region is CASSQDRVAGVLYNEQFF. CDR3 coding DNA: TGCGCCAGCAGCCAAGATCGCGTTGCGGGGGTACTCTACAATGAGCAGTTCTTC.

There are a few counts of this clone. V gene TRBV5-4 combines with J gene TRBJ2-3; D not resolved. Germline CDR1 is SGHNT and CDR2 is YYREEE (reference sequence). V was cut by 4 bases and J by 4 bases, with 10 bases left in between. The CDR3 sequence is 13 residues long. The CDR3 bases are TGTGCCAGCAGCCTTCCTAGGGCAGATACGCAGTATTTT. Translation gives CASSLPRADTQYF. Full variable domain (missing parts from reference TRBV5-4 and TRBJ2-3): ETGVTQSPTHLIKTRGQQVTLRCSSQSGHNTVSWYQQALGQGPQFIFQYYREEENGRGNFPPRFSGLQFPNYSSELNVNALELDDSALYLCASSLPRADTQYFGPGTRLTVL.

This clone was observed many times. The V call is TRBV14, the J call TRBJ1-4; no definite D call. The ends were cut back, 4 bases at V and 8 bases at J, with 14 bases in the middle. The germline V gene encodes CDR1 SGHDN and CDR2 FVKESK. CDR3 size: 14 residues. The CDR3 here is CASSLQVAGEKLFF. CDR3 DNA: TGTGCCAGCAGCCTCCAGGTTGCGGGGGAAAAACTGTTTTTT.

This clone was counted a few times. CDR3 protein: CASSLGNIQYF. The CDR3 DNA reads as TGTGCCAGCAGCTTAGGTAACATTCAGTACTTC. The chain is built from TRBV7-2 and TRBJ2-4; D gene uncertain. V dropped 1 base and J dropped 7 bases, with 2 bases sitting between them. This CDR3 contains 11 residues. Germline CDR1 and CDR2: SGHTA and FQGNSA.